This TCR beta chain is from a study of control samples from healthy donors and cancer patients (dated by TCRdb to 2020 to 2022). The library relied on the immunoSEQ multiplex PCR assay. The table comes from immuneACCESS by way of TCRdb, which keeps in-frame sequences with V and J called. Part of the clones is missing from these tables; in studies checked, under half for an unresolved V gene and the rest for unknown reasons. The sample table lists about 130,000 clones, about 88% of them with a count of one. Roughly 3.1% of the sample is in the top ten clones. The CDR3 covers 17 residues, taking in both the cysteine and the phenylalanine. CDR3 DNA only is kept here, 51 bases in frame from base 1. The germline V end is reduced by 11 bases and the J end by 0 bases; junction bases left unmatched: 17. The germline V gene (reference sequence) yields WNHNN for CDR1 and SYGVQD for CDR2. Concerning this clone: It has no known antigen specificity. No base-level quality is on record; no much larger clone is a single base apart.

The clonotype comes from a man in his fifties or sixties in good health. Input material: blood. The chain uses TRBV10-1 and TRBJ2-3; 7 junctional bases match TRBD2. The DNA sequence follows: TGCGCCGCGGTGGGGGGGTCTAGGTACTCTAGCACAGATACGCAGTATTTT. Translated, this gives CAAVGGSRYSSTDTQYF.